A single TCR beta chain is shown here with its context. Its antigen is still unknown. These data originate in a study of type 1 regulatory T cells. Using its own MiXCR run on the reads, TCRdb lists one record per CDR3 protein. Counted here are 55,000 to 65,000 distinct CDR3 sequences, approximately 67% occurring once; the ten biggest clones make up about 2%. Trimming removed 5 bases from V and 5 bases from J; junction bases left unmatched: 10. The CDR3 consists of 15 residues. The V gene is TRBV12-3 or TRBV12-4, the J gene TRBJ2-7; TRBD1 matches at 9 bases. Sequencing was carried out using cultured non-Tr1 T cells, either the whole culture or a sorted T cell fraction (not recorded which). This receptor was identified in a human donor in good health. This CDR3 reads CASSPSGQGRNEQYF. CDR3 nucleotide sequence: TGTGCCAGCAGTCCTTCGGGACAGGGAAGAAACGAGCAGTACTTC.